A single sample is the source of the 22 T cell receptor beta chains below, sequenced in a study of T cell clonality in common variable immunodeficiency (dated by TCRdb to 2013 to 2016). Libraries were constructed by the immunoSEQ multiplex PCR assay. The table was pulled from immuneACCESS by TCRdb, which kept in-frame rearrangements only. Such tables lose some clones; where checked, under half of the loss comes from unresolved V genes, and the rest has no known cause. The table records about 81,000 clones for this sample, and not one of them appears only once. The ten largest clones add up to 0.8% of the sample. The sample taken for sequencing was peripheral blood mononuclear cells. These TCRs come from a person aged 18 to 69 in good health.

This clone was picked up many times. The read is 3 residues too short to cover the CDR3 end, so that end is filled in from the germline J gene. The V call is TRBV2, the J call TRBJ2-1; D possibly corresponds to TRBD2 (6 bases). Trimming left V 3 bases short and J 4 bases short, with 7 bases between. The CDR3 has 13 amino acids. Germline V gene sequence: CDR1 SNHLY, CDR2 FYNNEI. The CDR3 sequence: CASSETRYNEQFF. The sequenced part of the CDR3 DNA is TGTGCCAGCAGTGAGACTAGGTACAATGAG.

This clone appeared many times. This CDR3 reads CASSTDRSRNTEAFF. CDR3 bases read: TGTGCCAGTAGTACGGACAGATCTCGGAACACTGAA. J is TRBJ1-1 and V is TRBV19, with a possible D match to TRBD1 (6 bases). The read ends 3 residues early relative to the CDR3; the germline J gene fills the gap. Germline values: CDR1 LNHDA, CDR2 SQIVND (reference sequence). This CDR3 region has 15 residues. V lost 4 bases and J lost 1, with 13 bases in between.

This clone was seen many times. The read ends 3 residues early relative to the CDR3; the germline J gene fills the gap. This chain joins TRBV20-1 and TRBJ2-6; TRBD2 might be the D (7 bases). CDR3 size: 18 residues. Deletions cut 3 bases from V and 0 bases from J, with 18 bases between. Germline V gene data show CDR1 as DFQATT and CDR2 as SNEGSKA (reference sequence). CDR3 amino acids: CSASGRAGAGSGANVLTF. The part of the CDR3 DNA that was read is TGCAGTGCTAGTGGGAGGGCAGGGGCCGGCTCTGGGGCCAACGTC.

This clone came up many times. The CDR3 is cut off 3 residues early in the read; its end comes from the germline J gene. The chain has TRBV20-1 and TRBJ2-7; D possibly corresponds to TRBD1 (6 bases). Germline lookup yields CDR1 DFQATT and CDR2 SNEGSKA (reference sequence). Trimming removed 0 bases from V and 3 bases from J, with 18 bases in between. This CDR3 is 16 amino acids long. The part of the CDR3 DNA that was read is TGCAGTGCTAGAGACTCCCGGCCGGGACAAAGCTACGAG. Protein: CSARDSRPGQSYE. The entire CDR3 reads CSARDSRPGQSYEQYF.

This clone appeared many times. The read is 3 residues too short to cover the CDR3 end, so that end is filled in from the germline J gene. V usage is TRBV6-1 and J usage is TRBJ2-3; 14 bases match TRBD2. V trimming: 4 bases; J trimming: 4 bases; junction bases outside the gene matches: 1. Per the germline V gene, CDR1 is MNHNS and CDR2 is SASEGT. CDR3 length equals 15 residues. The DNA read from the CDR3 is TGTGCCAGCAGTGGACTAGCGGGAGGGCCAGATACG. It is translated as CASSGLAGGPDT. The full CDR3 reads CASSGLAGGPDTQYF.

This clone appeared many times. The CDR3 end is not reached by the read, which stops 3 residues before it; the germline J gene fills it in. The chain links TRBV6-2 or TRBV6-3 to TRBJ2-7, with 7 bases aligning to TRBD1. Germline V gives CDR1 MNHEY, CDR2 SVGEGT. J gave up 6 bases and V 6 bases, and 5 bases lay outside the gene matches. This CDR3 contains 12 residues. The DNA read from the CDR3 is TGTGCCAGCAGCCAAGACAGGGCCGAG. This encodes CASSQDRAE. Given in full, the CDR3 is CASSQDRAEQYF.

This clone was seen repeatedly, ten times or more. The DNA ends 3 residues before the CDR3 does, and the rest of the CDR3 is filled in from the germline J gene. The V and J genes are TRBV7-9 and TRBJ2-3; D is possibly TRBD1 (7 bases). V lost 5 bases and J 5 bases, leaving 14 bases between the germline ends. Germline values: CDR1 SEHNR, CDR2 FQNEAQ (reference sequence). The CDR3 extends over 14 amino acids. The CDR3 protein is CASSTRQGGDTQYF. Partial CDR3 DNA: TGTGCCAGCAGCACCCGACAGGGAGGAGATACG. The whole variable domain, remainder taken from reference TRBV7-9 and TRBJ2-3, is DTGVSQNPRHKITKRGQNVTFRCDPISEHNRLYWYRQTLGQGPEFLTYFQNEAQLEKSRLLSDRFSAERPKGSFSTLEIQRTEQGDSAMYLCASSTRQGGDTQYFGPGTRLTVL.

This clone appeared many times. The CDR3 goes on 3 residues after the read ends, and that part is filled in from the germline J gene. The J gene is TRBJ2-1, the V gene TRBV27; D possibly corresponds to TRBD1 (6 bases). Trimming left V 3 bases short and J 7 bases short, with 13 bases between. CDR1 and CDR2 from the germline V gene are MNHEY and SMNVEV (reference sequence). CDR3 size: 14 residues. CDR3 residues: CASSLEQGRNEQFF. The DNA read from the CDR3 is TGTGCCAGCAGTTTGGAACAGGGTCGGAATGAG.

On this clone: Just one base apart from a much larger clone, this may be a read error. The observed sequence ends 3 residues before the CDR3 terminus, with the missing tail filled in from the germline J gene. This same CDR3 is encoded by further DNA sequences in the sample. The chain has TRBV5-1 and TRBJ2-3; 14 bases agree with TRBD2. The CDR3 has 16 amino acids. CDR1 is SGHRS and CDR2 is YFSETQ in the germline V gene. The chain's CDR3 is CASSLETSGRAGTQYF. CDR3 bases read: TGCGCTAGCAGCTTGGAGACTAGCGGGAGGGCCGGTACG. Using reference TRBV5-1 and TRBJ2-3 for the parts outside the CDR3, the full variable domain is KAGVTQTPRYLIKTRGQQVTLSCSPISGHRSVSWYQQTPGQGLQFLFEYFSETQRNKGNFPGRFSGRQFSNSRSEMNVSTLELGDSALYLCASSLETSGRAGTQYFGPGTRLTVL.

The table lists this clone with many counts. The CDR3 end lies 3 residues beyond the end of the read and is filled in from the germline J gene. This rearrangement joins TRBV7-6 to TRBJ2-7; 10 nucleotides line up with TRBD2. Germline V gene sequence: CDR1 SGHVS, CDR2 FNYEAQ. Germline trimming cut 0 bases from V and 4 bases from J; bases unmatched to any gene: 9. This CDR3 has 17 amino acids. The CDR3 loop reads CASSLAEATSGPYEQYF. The CDR3 bases that were read are TGTGCCAGCAGCTTAGCGGAGGCGACTAGCGGGCCTTACGAG.

This clone was counted at least ten times. The sequence runs out 3 residues before the end of the CDR3; the remainder is reconstructed from the germline J gene. The chain is built from TRBV19 and TRBJ2-5, with D maybe TRBD1 (6 bases). This CDR3 is built from 16 residues. CDR1 LNHDA and CDR2 SQIVND come from the germline V gene (reference sequence). Trimming removed 3 bases at V and 2 bases at J, with 16 bases between. The covered CDR3 bases are TGTGCCAGTAGTATTGTGGGGGCGCCCCAACAAGAGACC. It encodes CASSIVGAPQQET. The entire CDR3 reads CASSIVGAPQQETQYF.

This clone has only a few counts. The read ends 3 residues early relative to the CDR3; the germline J gene fills the gap. The chain links TRBV19 to TRBJ2-2; D ambiguous. V was shortened by 6 bases and J by 3 bases, with 11 bases between the two germline ends. The CDR3 has 14 residues. Germline V gene lookup returns CDR1 LNHDA and CDR2 SQIVND (reference sequence). The CDR3: CASSSQLDTGELFF. The sequenced CDR3 bases are TGTGCCAGTAGCTCACAGTTGGACACCGGGGAG.

This clone was seen many times. The read ends 3 residues before the CDR3 terminus; that terminus is restored from the germline J gene. The V and J genes are TRBV5-4 and TRBJ2-3; a possible D gene is TRBD2 (5 bases). The CDR3 is 15 amino acids. CDR1 and CDR2 from the germline V gene are SGHNT and YYREEE (reference sequence). V lost 2 bases to trimming and J lost 0 bases, with 10 bases between them. Incomplete CDR3 DNA: TGTGCCAGCAGCTTCGAAGCGGCTAGCACAGATACG. As protein: CASSFEAASTDT. In full, the CDR3 reads CASSFEAASTDTQYF.

This clone has ten or more counts. The CDR3 goes on 3 residues after the read ends, and that part is filled in from the germline J gene. V usage is TRBV7-2 and J usage is TRBJ2-7, with 8 bases that match TRBD2. Per the germline V gene, CDR1 is SGHTA and CDR2 is FQGNSA. CDR3 length: 14 amino acids. V dropped 1 base and J dropped 6; count of bases not matched to a gene: 5. CDR3 amino acids: CASSLGAGAGEQYF. The covered CDR3 bases are TGTGCCAGCAGCTTAGGAGCGGGAGCTGGCGAG.

This clone was detected many times. The CDR3 extends 3 residues past the end of the read, so its final part is completed from the germline J gene. This rearrangement joins TRBV9 to TRBJ2-7, with TRBD1 as a possible D gene (5 bases). The ends were cut back, 0 bases at V and 3 bases at J, with 7 bases in the middle. This CDR3 contains 13 residues. CDR1 and CDR2 from the germline V gene are SGDLS and YYNGEE. The DNA read from the CDR3 is TGTGCCAGCAGCGTAGCGGACAACTACGAG. Protein sequence: CASSVADNYE. In full, the CDR3 reads CASSVADNYEQYF.

The table lists this clone with many counts. The sequenced part of the CDR3 DNA is TGCAGTGCTAGAGATAGGGCGGGCAGAAGGGCGGGACAAGAGACC. As protein: CSARDRAGRRAGQET. The whole CDR3 protein reads CSARDRAGRRAGQETQYF. J is TRBJ2-5 and V is TRBV20-1; perhaps TRBD2 as D (6 bases). The sequence runs out 3 residues before the end of the CDR3; the remainder is reconstructed from the germline J gene. The CDR3 loop spans 18 amino acids. Between the trimmed V and J ends, which lost 0 bases and 2 bases, there was a span of 22 bases. Germline V lookup: CDR1 DFQATT, CDR2 SNEGSKA (reference sequence).

This clone was detected a few times. Coverage ceases 3 residues before the CDR3 finishes, and the germline J gene fills in the end. This chain uses TRBV20-1 with TRBJ2-7; a possible D gene is TRBD1 (6 bases). In germline, CDR1 is DFQATT, CDR2 SNEGSKA (reference sequence). The V and J ends lost 5 bases and 4 bases respectively, with 15 bases between them. The CDR3 runs to 13 residues. The sequenced CDR3 bases are TGCAGTGCTGGCCGGGACATTAGGTACGAG. Its protein product is CSAGRDIRYE. The complete CDR3 reads CSAGRDIRYEQYF.

This clone was picked up many times. From the germline J gene comes the end of the CDR3, since the read stops 3 residues before it. The chain has TRBV2 and TRBJ2-1; the match to TRBD2 covers 12 bases. V was clipped by 2 bases and J by 9 bases; unmatched bases: 2. The germline CDR1 and CDR2 sequences are SNHLY and FYNNEI. CDR3 size: 14 residues. Incomplete CDR3 DNA: TGTGCCAGCAGTGAATTGGGACTAGCGGGTGAG. It is translated as CASSELGLAGE. The CDR3, in full, reads CASSELGLAGEQFF.

This clone was seen repeatedly, ten times or more. The sequence runs out 3 residues before the end of the CDR3; the remainder is reconstructed from the germline J gene. This rearrangement joins TRBV6-2 or TRBV6-3 to TRBJ1-5; possibly TRBD1 for D (5 bases). This CDR3 spans 13 amino acids. Germline V CDR1 and CDR2: MNHEY, SVGEGT. V was pared by 6 bases and J by 3 bases, with 9 bases between. This CDR3 is CASSDRVNQPQHF. CDR3 DNA (partial): TGTGCCAGCAGCGACAGAGTCAATCAGCCC.

The table lists this clone with many counts. Read data end 3 residues before the CDR3 end; the end is taken from the germline J gene. This rearrangement joins TRBV7-8 to TRBJ2-7; D remains ambiguous. CDR3 length equals 15 residues. Germline V gene data show CDR1 as SGHVS and CDR2 as FQNEAQ. The V end was cut by 5 bases, the J end by 2 bases, with 16 bases between. Incomplete CDR3 DNA: TGTGCCAGCAGCCTCCCCCCACTCTTAGCCTACGAG. Amino acid sequence: CASSLPPLLAYE. The full CDR3 reads CASSLPPLLAYEQYF.

This clone was counted ten times or more. The read ends 3 residues early relative to the CDR3; the germline J gene fills the gap. The rearrangement joins TRBV5-1 to TRBJ1-1; possibly TRBD1 for D (6 bases). Germline values: CDR1 SGHRS, CDR2 YFSETQ. This CDR3 contains 14 residues. V was trimmed by 1 base and J by 1 base, leaving 8 bases between them. The sequenced part of the CDR3 DNA is TGCGCCAGCAGCTTGACAGGGCCGAACACTGAA. Encoded protein: CASSLTGPNTE. The whole CDR3 sequence is CASSLTGPNTEAFF.

This clone was counted ten times or more. The observed sequence ends 3 residues before the CDR3 terminus, with the missing tail filled in from the germline J gene. The V and J genes are TRBV7-3 and TRBJ2-5; TRBD1 aligns across 8 bases. The CDR3 is made up of 14 amino acids. The V segment lost 4 bases and the J segment 5 bases; nucleotides outside the gene matches: 6. Germline V gene sequence: CDR1 SGHTA, CDR2 FQGTGA. The covered CDR3 bases are TGTGCCAGCAGCTCAGGGGGCGCAGGGGAGACC. Its protein is CASSSGGAGET. The entire CDR3 protein reads CASSSGGAGETQYF.